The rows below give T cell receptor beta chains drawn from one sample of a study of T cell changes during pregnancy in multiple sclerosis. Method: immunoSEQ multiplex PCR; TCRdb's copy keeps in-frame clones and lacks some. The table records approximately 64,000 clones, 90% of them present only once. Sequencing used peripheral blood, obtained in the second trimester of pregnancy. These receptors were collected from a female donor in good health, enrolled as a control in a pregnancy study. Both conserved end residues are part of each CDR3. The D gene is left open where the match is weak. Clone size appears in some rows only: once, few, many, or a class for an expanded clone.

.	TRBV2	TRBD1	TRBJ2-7	TGTGCCAGCAGTGGACCGTACTTAACAGGGGACGACTCCTACGAGCAGTACTTC	CASSGPYLTGDDSYEQYF
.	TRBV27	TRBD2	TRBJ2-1	TGTGCCAGCAGTCAGCGGGAGGGCTCTCATTCTATTACCTACAATGAGCAGTTCTTC	CASSQREGSHSITYNEQFF
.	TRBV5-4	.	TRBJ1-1	TGTGCCAGCAGCTTGGCTAACACTGAAGCTTTCTTT	CASSLANTEAFF
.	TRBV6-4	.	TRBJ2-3	TGTGCCAGCAGTGACTCGAGCCTAGGCAGCGCAGGGACGCAGTATTTT	CASSDSSLGSAGTQYF
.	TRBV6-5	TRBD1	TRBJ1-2	TGTGCCAGCAGTTACTCGACCAGGGGGACTTCTGGTGGCTACACCTTC	CASSYSTRGTSGGYTF
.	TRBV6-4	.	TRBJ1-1	TGTGCCAGCAGTGACTCGACAGAGAACACTGAAGCTTTCTTT	CASSDSTENTEAFF
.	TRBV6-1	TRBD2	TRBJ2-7	TGTGCCAGCAGCGACGGGACTAGCGGGTCCTACGAGCAGTACTTC	CASSDGTSGSYEQYF
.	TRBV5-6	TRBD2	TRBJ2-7	TGTGCCAGCAGCTTGTTTGGGGGGGCCTACGAGCAGTACTTC	CASSLFGGAYEQYF
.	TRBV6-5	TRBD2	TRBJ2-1	TGTGCCAGCAGTTACGAAGCGGGAGGGGTAAATGAGCAGTTCTTC	CASSYEAGGVNEQFF
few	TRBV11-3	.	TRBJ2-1	TGTGCCAGCAGCTTAGACCAAAGCGGGTCAAGCTCCTACAATGAGCAGTTCTTC	CASSLDQSGSSSYNEQFF
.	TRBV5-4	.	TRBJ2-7	TGTGCCAGCAGCGCCGGACAGTTCTTCTACGAGCAGTACTTC	CASSAGQFFYEQYF
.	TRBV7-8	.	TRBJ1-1	TGTGCCAGCAGCTTAGAGAGCGGGGTAATTTACACTGAAGCTTTCTTT	CASSLESGVIYTEAFF
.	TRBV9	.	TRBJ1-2	TGTGCCAGCAACAAGGAGGGTACGGGAGCTAACTATGGCTACACCTTC	CASNKEGTGANYGYTF
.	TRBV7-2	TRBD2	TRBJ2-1	TGTGCCAGCAGCCAAGATCTCACTAGCGATTGGTCCTACAATGAGCAGTTCTTC	CASSQDLTSDWSYNEQFF
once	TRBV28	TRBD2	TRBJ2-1	TGTGCCAGCAGTTTCTCCCTAGGGGCGGGAGGGATGTACAATGAGCAGTTCTTC	CASSFSLGAGGMYNEQFF
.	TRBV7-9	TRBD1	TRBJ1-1	TGTGCCAGCAGCTTAGAGTCATTCCGGGACAGGGGGGGTCCTGAAGCTTTCTTT	CASSLESFRDRGGPEAFF
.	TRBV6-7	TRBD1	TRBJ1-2	TGTGCCAGCCAAGATTTAGAGACAGGGGGGGACGGCTACACCTTC	CASQDLETGGDGYTF
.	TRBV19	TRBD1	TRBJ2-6	TGTGCCAGTAGTGGACAGGGGGCGCCTGGGGCCAACGTCCTGACTTTC	CASSGQGAPGANVLTF
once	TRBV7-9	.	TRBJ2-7	TGTGCCAGCAGCCGAGAACTCTACGAGCAGTACTTC	CASSRELYEQYF
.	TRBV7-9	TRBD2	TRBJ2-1	TGTGCCAGCAGCTCCGGGGGCTTGAGCGGGAGGGGTAACAATGAGCAGTTCTTC	CASSSGGLSGRGNNEQFF